The next 12 T cell receptor beta chains were all read from a single sample in a study of vaccination effects on CD4 cells after COVID-19. The ViraFEST assay expanded antigen-specific CD4+ T cells with viral peptide pools before sequencing. At the end of 10 days of culture, CD4+ T cells were isolated. According to PCR results, the person was infected with SARS-CoV-2 between March and December 2020. The antigens for these receptors are not known. Some clones are missing from TCRdb's copy, which holds only in-frame ones; the method was immunoSEQ multiplex PCR. The sample gives 30,000 to 35,000 clones, approximately 70% of which show up once; 25% to 30% is in the top ten. This sample comprised CD4+ T cells from PBMCs cultured with a peptide pool, obtained before COVID-19 vaccination. These receptors were obtained from a human donor who had a prior SARS-CoV-2 infection.

V usage is TRBV5-4 and J usage is TRBJ1-2; a weak D match, TRBD1 (6 bases). Germline V lookup: CDR1 SGHNT, CDR2 YYREEE (reference sequence). V lost 3 bases and J 4 bases, leaving 13 bases between the germline ends. CDR3 length equals 14 residues. CDR3 in DNA: TGTGCCAGCAGCTATACGACAGGTCGCTATGGCTACACCTTC. Translated, it gives CASSYTTGRYGYTF.

This clone was counted a few times. The chain recombines TRBV6-1 with TRBJ1-1, with D possibly being TRBD1 (5 bases). The CDR3 sequence is 13 residues long. The V and J ends lost 0 bases and 7 bases respectively, with 9 bases between them. Germline V gene data show CDR1 as MNHNS and CDR2 as SASEGT. CDR3 coding DNA: TGTGCCAGCAGTGAAGCGCTTGGGGGTGAAGCTTTCTTT. It codes for CASSEALGGEAFF.

This chain uses TRBV5-6 with TRBJ2-5; D is unclear. V was cut by 0 bases and J by 0 bases, with 12 bases left in between. The germline V gene encodes CDR1 SGHDT and CDR2 YYEEEE. The CDR3 is made up of 16 amino acids. The CDR3 spells CASSLVRLQNQETQYF. CDR3 in DNA: TGTGCCAGCAGCTTGGTGCGCCTACAGAACCAAGAGACCCAGTACTTC.

This clone has a single count. The chain is built from TRBV7-9 and TRBJ2-7; 7 bases fit TRBD1. The junction had 8 bases not matched to a gene; V was cut back by 5 bases and J by 7 bases. This CDR3 has 13 residues. The germline CDR1 and CDR2 sequences are SEHNR and FQNEAQ (reference sequence). The DNA of the CDR3 is TGTGCCAGCAGCACCCGGGACAGACAGGAGCAGTACTTC. Amino acids: CASSTRDRQEQYF.

This clone was counted a few times. The chain is built from TRBV6-1 and TRBJ2-7; D call uncertain. The V gene's germline CDR1 is MNHNS and CDR2 SASEGT. There are 11 residues in the CDR3. V shed 2 bases and J shed 4 bases, with 3 bases lying between them. DNA of the CDR3: TGTGCCAGCAGTGAATTGTACGAGCAGTACTTC. Amino acids: CASSELYEQYF.

V gene TRBV7-3 combines with J gene TRBJ2-3; 9 bases are a match to TRBD2. The CDR3 runs to 16 residues. The germline V gene encodes CDR1 SGHTA and CDR2 FQGTGA. Trimming cost V 0 bases and J 6 bases; bases outside gene matches: 7. The CDR3 loop is CASSLTTAGGPDTQYF. The DNA of the CDR3 is TGTGCCAGCAGCTTAACGACGGCGGGAGGGCCCGATACGCAGTATTTT. The whole variable domain, filled in from reference TRBV7-3 and TRBJ2-3, reads GAGVSQTPSNKVTEKGKYVELRCDPISGHTALYWYRQSLGQGPEFLIYFQGTGAADDSGLPNDRFFAVRPEGSVSTLKIQRTERGDSAVYLCASSLTTAGGPDTQYFGPGTRLTVL.

The chain recombines TRBV5-1 with TRBJ2-2; D remains unclear. Deletions cut 1 base from V and 0 bases from J, with 10 bases between. In germline, CDR1 is SGHRS, CDR2 YFSETQ. The CDR3 is 16 residues long. The CDR3 sequence is CASSLSGSPNTGELFF. As DNA, the CDR3 is TGCGCCAGCAGCTTGTCGGGCAGTCCGAACACCGGGGAGCTGTTTTTT.

This chain links TRBV5-1 with TRBJ2-1; 7 nucleotides align to TRBD2. V dropped 5 bases and J dropped 0; count of bases not matched to a gene: 5. The V gene's germline CDR1 is SGHRS and CDR2 YFSETQ. The CDR3 runs 15 residues. The CDR3 region has the DNA TGCGCCAGCAGGGTCGGGACTACCTCCTACAATGAGCAGTTCTTC. It yields the protein CASRVGTTSYNEQFF.

This chain joins TRBV18 and TRBJ1-6, with a possible D match to TRBD1 (5 bases). The CDR3 covers 15 residues. Germline V CDR1 and CDR2: KGHSH, LQKENI. V lost 3 bases, J lost 7 bases, and 13 bases lay in between. DNA for the CDR3: TGTGCCAGCTCACCCTCGACAGCCACAAATTCACCCCTCCACTTT. The encoded protein is CASSPSTATNSPLHF.

This chain joins TRBV10-3 and TRBJ1-4; TRBD1 is a possible D gene (6 bases). Germline V gene sequence: CDR1 ENHRY, CDR2 SYGVKD. This CDR3 comprises 14 residues. V was trimmed by 10 bases and J by 0 bases, leaving 12 bases between them. The CDR3 sequence: CATGTGSTNEKLFF. The CDR3 nucleotides read TGTGCCACCGGAACAGGGTCAACTAATGAAAAACTGTTTTTT.

The gene calls are TRBV6-5 and TRBJ1-1, with no clear D. CDR3 length: 13 amino acids. The V end lost 4 bases, the J end lost 4 bases, and 10 bases lay between the germline ends. Germline V gene lookup returns CDR1 MNHEY and CDR2 SVGAGI. This CDR3 reads CASSSRRSTEAFF. CDR3 in DNA: TGTGCCAGCAGTTCTCGAAGGAGCACTGAAGCTTTCTTT.

V and J are TRBV19 and TRBJ1-6, with 7 nucleotides matching TRBD1. With 8 bases clipped from V and 4 bases from J, the junction kept 2 bases outside the gene matches. The CDR3 contains 13 residues. CDR1 and CDR2 from the germline V gene are LNHDA and SQIVND (reference sequence). CDR3 residues: CASGGQYNSPLHF. The CDR3 coding sequence is TGTGCCAGTGGGGGACAGTATAATTCACCCCTCCACTTT.